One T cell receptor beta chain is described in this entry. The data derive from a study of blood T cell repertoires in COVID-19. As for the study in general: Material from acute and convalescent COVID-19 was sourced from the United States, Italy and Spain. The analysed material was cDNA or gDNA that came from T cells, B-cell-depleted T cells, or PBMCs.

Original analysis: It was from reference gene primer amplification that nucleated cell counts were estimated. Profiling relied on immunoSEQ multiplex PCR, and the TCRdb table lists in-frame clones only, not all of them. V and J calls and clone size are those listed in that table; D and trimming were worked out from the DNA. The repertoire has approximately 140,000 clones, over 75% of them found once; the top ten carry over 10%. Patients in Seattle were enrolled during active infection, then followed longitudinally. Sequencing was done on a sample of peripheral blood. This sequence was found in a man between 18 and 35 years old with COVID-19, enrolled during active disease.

CDR3 residues: CASGTSEAYNEQFF. CDR3 sequence (DNA): TGTGCCAGCGGGACTAGCGAGGCCTACAATGAGCAGTTCTTC. The chain employs TRBV7-7 and TRBJ2-1; the match to TRBD2 covers 10 bases. V shed 8 bases and J 2 bases; nucleotides not matched to a gene: 3. The CDR3 loop spans 14 amino acids. Germline V gene sequence: CDR1 SSHAT, CDR2 FNYEAQ (reference sequence).